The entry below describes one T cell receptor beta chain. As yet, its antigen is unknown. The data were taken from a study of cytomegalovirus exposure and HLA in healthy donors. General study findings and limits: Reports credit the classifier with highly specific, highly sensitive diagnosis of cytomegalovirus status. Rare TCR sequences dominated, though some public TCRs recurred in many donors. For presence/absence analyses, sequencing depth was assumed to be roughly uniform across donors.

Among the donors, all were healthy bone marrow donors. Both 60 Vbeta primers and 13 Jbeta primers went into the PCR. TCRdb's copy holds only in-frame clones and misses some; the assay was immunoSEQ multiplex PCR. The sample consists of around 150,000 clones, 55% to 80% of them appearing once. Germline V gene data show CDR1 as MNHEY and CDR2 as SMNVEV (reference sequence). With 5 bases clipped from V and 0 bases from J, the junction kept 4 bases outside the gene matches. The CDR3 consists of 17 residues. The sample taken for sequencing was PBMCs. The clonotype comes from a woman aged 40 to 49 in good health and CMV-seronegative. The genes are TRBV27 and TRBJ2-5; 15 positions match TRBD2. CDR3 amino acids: CASSKGLAGGNQETQYF. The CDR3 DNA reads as TGTGCCAGCAGTAAGGGACTAGCGGGGGGAAACCAAGAGACCCAGTACTTC.